This T cell receptor (beta chain) was sequenced during a study of T cell responses to AZD1222 COVID-19 vaccine. TCRdb's table, derived via immunoSEQ multiplex PCR, lists solely in-frame clones and lacks some. The table records just under 150,000 clones, roughly nine tenths of them present only once. The analysis combined second doses at about 4 or about 12 weeks. General study points: Vaccine-associated CD4 TCRs spanned spike, dominant at 160-218 and 743-854. Donors were chiefly white British, with a greater number of females, and clonal diversity was perhaps underestimated. There were repertoire samples only from the period after the peak T cell response.

On this clone: Its antigen is not known.

Germline V CDR1 and CDR2: SQVTM, ANQGSEA. The CDR3 has 13 amino acids. V was pared by 7 bases and J by 4 bases, with 7 bases of the junction left unmatched. The rearrangement joins TRBV29-1 to TRBJ2-1; 7 nucleotides agree with TRBD2. This specimen was peripheral blood, taken 28 days after the second AZD1222 dose. This sequence was found in an adult who received the AZD1222 COVID-19 vaccine. The CDR3 protein is CSALLAGYNEQFF. CDR3 nucleotides: TGCAGCGCTCTCTTAGCGGGTTACAATGAGCAGTTCTTC.